Shown below are 14 T cell receptor beta chains from a single sample sequenced in a study of blood T cell repertoires in COVID-19. Generated by immunoSEQ multiplex PCR, the TCRdb table keeps only in-frame clones and is missing some. The repertoire holds some 41,000 clones, around 90% seen once, with less than 20% in the top ten. Material: peripheral blood. The receptors originated from a woman aged 25-40 years in a cohort sampled during active COVID-19.

This rearrangement joins TRBV20-1 to TRBJ2-5; D remains ambiguous. The CDR3 totals 11 residues. Germline CDR1 DFQATT, CDR2 SNEGSKA (reference sequence). Trimming removed 3 bases at V and 3 bases at J, with 5 bases between. The CDR3 spells CSARAKETQYF. The CDR3 region has the DNA TGCAGTGCTAGGGCCAAAGAGACCCAGTACTTC.

This chain connects TRBV6-2 or TRBV6-3 to TRBJ1-5; D gene ambiguous. CDR1 MNHEY and CDR2 SVGEGT come from the germline V gene. The CDR3 has 17 amino acids. V lost 0 bases, J lost 0 bases, and 12 bases lay in between. The CDR3 region is CASSYSILGNSNQPQHF. CDR3 in DNA: TGTGCCAGCAGTTACTCGATCCTCGGTAATAGCAATCAGCCCCAGCATTTT.

This rearrangement joins TRBV29-1 to TRBJ2-5; 8 nucleotides align to TRBD2. Germline V lookup: CDR1 SQVTM, CDR2 ANQGSEA. CDR3 length: 11 amino acids. The CDR3 spells CSGREGETQYF. CDR3 in DNA: TGCAGTGGCCGGGAGGGGGAGACCCAGTACTTC.

The chain has TRBV19 and TRBJ1-1; D remains unclear. Per the germline V gene, CDR1 is LNHDA and CDR2 is SQIVND (reference sequence). CDR3 size: 11 residues. The ends were cut back, 3 bases at V and 11 bases at J, with 10 bases in the middle. In DNA, the CDR3 is TGTGCCAGTAGTATCGTCGCGGTGGCTTTCTTT. Encoded protein: CASSIVAVAFF.

DNA of the CDR3: TGTGCCAGCAGCAGGGGGCAACGCTCCTACGAGCAGTACTTC. Encoded protein: CASSRGQRSYEQYF. The chain is built from TRBV27 and TRBJ2-7; TRBD1 matches at 8 bases. Germline trimming cut 6 bases from V and 0 bases from J; bases unmatched to any gene: 4. Looked up from germline, CDR1 is MNHEY and CDR2 is SMNVEV (reference sequence). There are 14 residues in the CDR3.

This rearrangement joins TRBV5-1 to TRBJ1-4; perhaps TRBD1 as D (5 bases). The V gene lost 2 bases and the J gene lost 6 bases, with 8 bases spanning the gap. Germline CDR1 SGHRS, CDR2 YFSETQ. The CDR3 extends over 13 amino acids. CDR3: CASSFTGDEKLFF. The CDR3 bases are TGCGCCAGCAGCTTCACAGGCGATGAAAAACTGTTTTTT.

This chain uses TRBV7-9 with TRBJ2-2, with no clear D. Germline lookup yields CDR1 SEHNR and CDR2 FQNEAQ (reference sequence). The V and J ends lost 0 bases and 8 bases respectively, with 4 bases between them. The CDR3 length is 12 residues. Here the CDR3 DNA reads TGTGCCAGCAGCTTAGCCTCGGGGGAGCTGTTTTTT. Its protein product is CASSLASGELFF. The complete variable domain, with remaining parts taken from reference TRBV7-9 and TRBJ2-2, reads DTGVSQNPRHKITKRGQNVTFRCDPISEHNRLYWYRQTLGQGPEFLTYFQNEAQLEKSRLLSDRFSAERPKGSFSTLEIQRTEQGDSAMYLCASSLASGELFFGEGSRLTVL.

This clone has only one observation. The chain recombines TRBV19 with TRBJ2-3; D is ambiguous. The CDR3 is 12 residues long. The V gene lost 5 bases and the J gene lost 2 bases, with 5 bases spanning the gap. Germline values: CDR1 LNHDA, CDR2 SQIVND (reference sequence). CDR3 sequence: CASSFLTDTQYF. As DNA, the CDR3 is TGTGCCAGTAGTTTCCTCACAGATACGCAGTATTTT.

V is TRBV12-3 or TRBV12-4 and J is TRBJ2-1, with a possible D match to TRBD2 (5 bases). V was pared by 4 bases and J by 7 bases, with 11 bases between. The CDR3 totals 13 residues. Here the CDR3 reads CASSSRLKNEQFF. The CDR3, as DNA: TGTGCCAGCAGTTCCAGACTAAAGAATGAGCAGTTCTTC.

This clone has only one observation. The V and J genes are TRBV13 and TRBJ2-7; D may be TRBD2 (6 bases). The V and J ends lost 5 bases and 3 bases respectively, with 20 bases between them. The germline gives CDR1 PRHDT, CDR2 FYEKMQ (reference sequence). The CDR3 spans 16 residues. CDR3 in amino acids: CASSPRGAGRSYEQYF. CDR3 in DNA: TGTGCCAGCAGCCCCCGAGGGGCGGGACGAAGCTACGAGCAGTACTTC.

This clone was recorded a few times. The V call is TRBV5-1, the J call TRBJ1-2, with TRBD1 matching 8 bases. CDR1 is SGHRS and CDR2 is YFSETQ in the germline V gene. V lost 2 bases, J lost 1 base, and 7 bases stayed unmatched. This CDR3 has 16 amino acids. CDR3 sequence reads: CASSLNPGQGNYGYTF. The CDR3 DNA sequence: TGCGCCAGCAGCTTAAATCCAGGACAGGGTAACTATGGCTACACCTTC. The variable domain in full, completed from reference TRBV5-1 and TRBJ1-2, reads KAGVTQTPRYLIKTRGQQVTLSCSPISGHRSVSWYQQTPGQGLQFLFEYFSETQRNKGNFPGRFSGRQFSNSRSEMNVSTLELGDSALYLCASSLNPGQGNYGYTFGSGTRLTVV.

This clone showed up just once. The chain couples TRBV18 to TRBJ2-5; TRBD2 is a possible D gene (5 bases). Germline V gives CDR1 KGHSH, CDR2 LQKENI. The CDR3 extends over 16 amino acids. Trimming shortened V by 3 bases and J by 5 bases, and 19 bases separated the two germline ends. DNA of the CDR3: TGTGCCAGCTCACCTCGTTCCTCGTCCACGGGGGAGACCCAGTACTTC. Translation: CASSPRSSSTGETQYF.

CDR3 coding DNA: TGTGCCAGCAGCCTAGGGGGGGTCGGCTTAAGAAATGAAAAACTGTTTTTT. Encoded protein: CASSLGGVGLRNEKLFF. The V and J genes are TRBV5-6 and TRBJ1-4; TRBD1 might be the D (6 bases). The germline gives CDR1 SGHDT, CDR2 YYEEEE. The V gene lost 4 bases and the J gene lost 5 bases, with 21 bases spanning the gap. The CDR3 runs 17 residues. The entire variable domain, with the rest obtained from reference TRBV5-6 and TRBJ1-4, is as follows: DAGVTQSPTHLIKTRGQQVTLRCSPKSGHDTVSWYQQALGQGPQFIFQYYEEEERQRGNFPDRFSGHQFPNYSSELNVNALLLGDSALYLCASSLGGVGLRNEKLFFGSGTQLSVL.

The chain carries TRBV5-1 and TRBJ2-5; 7 bases agree with TRBD1. Per germline, CDR1 SGHRS and CDR2 YFSETQ. Trimming cost V 5 bases and J 5 bases; bases outside gene matches: 12. The length of the CDR3 is 15 residues. The CDR3 nucleotides read TGCGCCAGCAGAGTTACAGGGGATCCCCCGGAGACCCAGTACTTC. Translating it yields CASRVTGDPPETQYF.